This T cell receptor (beta chain) was profiled in a study of identical twins. The CDR3 is made up of 15 amino acids. Germline lookup yields CDR1 SGHRS and CDR2 YFSETQ. No donor was unhealthy or non-Caucasian. TCRdb redid the calling of the 5' RACE reads with MiXCR, one entry per CDR3 protein. The table has 1.5 million to 2 million distinct CDR3 sequences, about 32% seen once; the top ten hold approximately 0.29%. Whole-study results and caveats: Less excess twin sharing appeared in beta out-of-frame sequences. Invariant MAIT and iNKT cells could partly confound zero-insertion analyses.

As to this clonotype: Its antigen is not known.

This receptor was identified in a newborn girl in good health. The rearrangement links TRBV5-1 to TRBJ2-1; no firm D call. Gene TRBJ2-7 matches the end of the DNA better, so the J call may be wrong. Sample: cord blood. CDR3 DNA: TGCGCCAGCAGCTCTGTGGGTAGCTCCTACAATGAGCAGTACTTC. This translates into CASSSVGSSYNEQYF.